This TCR beta chain was documented in a study of cytomegalovirus exposure and HLA in healthy donors (dated by TCRdb to 2017 to 2019). Some background on the complete study: According to an earlier analysis of 587 of the donors, 200 million or so T cells yielded approximately 120 million unique TCR beta sequences and around 280 Gb of sequence data. Roughly 310 gigabases of sequencing data and some 85 million unique TCR sequences were included in an early release covering several hundred HLA-typed donors. Among the roughly 400 genotyped donors, 81% belonged to the genetic ancestry cluster associated with self-reported Caucasian donors. The study aimed to test whether cataloging public T cell receptors could reveal signatures of past pathogen exposure. The study profiled the T cell repertoires of about 720 subjects by immunosequencing and related them to cytomegalovirus serostatus. Besides the first cohort of roughly 660 subjects, a separate validation cohort made up of over 100 different subjects was used. To predict cytomegalovirus infection status, the study brought together high-throughput TCR immunosequencing, statistical association of individual TCRs with disease status, and machine learning. To study patterns of TCR occurrence, a later analysis re-analyzed previously published TCR beta repertoires from under 750 donors and added high-resolution HLA genotyping. Rather than using new phenotypic data, the later analysis identified candidate immune exposures from TCR beta sequences and from how often those sequences occurred across donors. An earlier analysis of approximately 500 of the donors applied high-throughput TCR beta sequencing to assess whether each TCR beta V gene segment acted as functional or pseudogenic. Donor age, sex, ethnicity and CMV serostatus were compiled alongside the repertoire data. In a later genetic analysis, genome-wide SNP genotypes for about three fifths of the roughly 670 donors were used, and that subset was treated as a discovery cohort. All discovery cohort repertoires had been generated on a single sequencing platform. HLA typing included class I and class II loci at four-digit resolution. The number of typed donors differed by locus: roughly 629-640 for A, B, C, DRB1 and DQB1; approximately 520 for DQA1; 606 for DPA1; and about 450 for DPB1. Four or five DR-DQ haplotypes were handled as single units for association and clustering because linkage in the cohort was strong. Among about 360 genotyped donors of the cohort, an average of about 240,000 unique TCR beta nucleotide sequences were sequenced per donor, roughly 18% of them non-productive.

The cohort consisted of some 670 healthy bone marrow donors. At the time of sampling, all cohort members were nominally healthy, though unrecorded immune exposures were likely present. The donor tested CMV seronegative, placing the donor among the roughly 400 seronegative members of the cohort. Each donor provided a peripheral blood sample, and peripheral blood mononuclear cells were used for TCR beta sequencing. Genomic DNA was extracted from the blood cell samples with the Qiagen DNeasy Blood Extraction Kit. The protocol used for the library was the immunoSEQ multiplex PCR assay. The multiplex PCR relied on a mix of 60 forward primers for TCR Vbeta segments and 13 reverse primers for TCR Jbeta segments. Amplification of the CDR3 region of rearranged TCR beta genes was performed with a multiplex PCR assay on genomic DNA. Amplified TCR beta libraries were sequenced as 87-base-pair reads on the Illumina HiSeq System. The paper's processing steps were these. A later analysis counted about 80 million unique TCR beta chains across the 550 to 800 repertoires, and roughly 9.9 million of these chains were shared by at least two donors. Raw reads were error-corrected and collapsed into unique sequences by a nearest-neighbor algorithm in which closely related sequences were merged to remove PCR and sequencing errors. CDR3 sequences were aligned to IMGT reference sequences to assign V, D and J gene segments. For a sequence to be retained, at least a six-nucleotide match to both a V gene segment and a J gene segment was required. A rearrangement counted as productive if the CDR3 had no stop codons and remained in frame with V and J, and every other rearrangement counted as non-productive. Following IMGT convention, CDR3 was defined as the stretch from the second conserved V-encoded cysteine to the conserved J-encoded phenylalanine. The earlier analysis of a few hundred of the donors excluded any sequence lacking an unambiguous match to a single V gene segment. In an earlier analysis of roughly 500 of the donors, V segments were called functional above 56.7% productive rearrangements and were called segregating when the between-donor standard deviation exceeded 5%. A statistical classification framework was built to diagnose cytomegalovirus status from the catalog of TCR beta chain sequences. A later analysis assigned V and J genes by comparing TCR nucleotide sequences with IMGT/GENE-DB human TR gene sequences. A later analysis assigned CDR3 sequences and most-parsimonious VDJ recombination scenarios with the TCRdist pipeline. A later analysis defined each TCR beta chain by its CDR3 amino acid sequence plus V-gene family, and excluded reads lacking a unique V-gene family. In a later analysis, 500 to 650 highly shared, low-generation-probability nucleotide sequences were removed to address suspected cross-contamination and a sequencing artifact. In a later analysis, a clonal expansion index for each public chain was calculated from normalized within-repertoire ranks of inferred template counts. In a later analysis, generation probabilities were computed using a VDJ recombination model fitted to out-of-frame rearrangements, and the results were checked against IGoR. In a later analysis, hypergeometric tests were used to score TCR-TCR, TCR-HLA and TCR-CMV co-occurrence, with a repertoire-size bias correction applied to TCR pairs. To estimate false discovery rates, a later analysis permuted the HLA or CMV assignments 20 times. In a later analysis, co-occurring TCRs were grouped using DBSCAN, and TCRdist sequence similarity was added for clustering within HLA-allele-positive subsets. Repertoires with fewer than 30,000 or more than 120,000 public chains, plus five repertoires with anomalous nucleotide sharing, were excluded from co-occurrence clustering. Drawn from immuneACCESS, this table holds only the in-frame rearrangements with V and J called that TCRdb kept. Clones are partly lost; checked studies trace under half to an unresolved V gene and leave the rest unexplained. The V and J calls and the clone size are those of that table, but D and trimming were determined from the DNA. This sample holds around 190,000 clones; about 88% were observed only once. The biggest ten clones account for less than 0.4% of the sample.

Taken from the germline V gene, the CDR1 and CDR2 loops are SGHRS and YFSETQ. Taken from cysteine to phenylalanine, the CDR3 has 16 residues. The DNA shown is the 48-base CDR3, in frame from base 1. Trimming removed 0 bases from V and 2 bases from J, leaving 13 bases between the germline ends. Overall results and qualifications from the work: When HLA alleles, especially DR and DQ, strongly co-occurred, attributing TCR associations to individual alleles was difficult. HLA typing was unavailable for some donors at each locus, so association tests used only the typed subset. It was suggested by the authors that the approach could potentially be generalized to other disease states and immunological phenotypes. An association between a missense DCLRE1C variant and V-gene and J-gene trimming of TCR beta chains was found in a later genetic analysis and replicated in an independent cohort. Across donors, most TCR sequences were observed very rarely, whereas some public TCRs were present in many individuals. Three of the identified cytomegalovirus-associated TCR beta chains were confirmed in vitro to be specific for cytomegalovirus antigens. A total of 150 to 200 TCR beta chains were listed by the study as associated with cytomegalovirus. According to a later genetic analysis, donors in an Asian-associated ancestry cluster had fewer N-insertions in productive TCRs than the approximately 630-donor mean. Linkage disequilibrium might explain the correlated functional status among segregating V segments, but an unknown experimental factor could not be ruled out. A further reported finding was that TCR beta sequences accurately predicted the HLA-A and HLA-B alleles for most subjects in the first cohort. A group of highly shared sequence variants was considered likely to be a technical artifact of the sequencing pipeline. Several of the top co-occurrence clusters appeared to be linked to parvovirus B19, influenza, CMV and Epstein-Barr virus, according to a later analysis. An earlier analysis of around 500 of the donors showed that most TCR beta V segments appeared in productive rearrangements either about 87% or about 30% of the time, which broadly matched IMGT annotations. Because the 87-base-pair reads could not distinguish some IMGT-functional V segments, including TRBV6-2 and TRBV6-3, those segments were excluded. The earlier analysis of 587 of the donors excluded roughly 17 rarely observed V segments, including chromosome 9 orphons, because counts were too low. In a later analysis, TCR association rates were found to vary across HLA loci, with the most associated TCRs seen for DRB1 alleles and the fewest for HLA-C alleles. In a later analysis, HLA-associated TCR beta chains were found to be more clonally expanded and to have lower generation probabilities than equally common non-associated chains. Roughly uniform sequencing depth across donors was assumed in presence/absence analyses, although this assumption may not hold. The only immune exposure information available for the cohort was CMV serostatus. The classifier was reported to diagnose cytomegalovirus status with high specificity and sensitivity in both the original and validation cohorts. A later analysis found that most CMV-associated TCR beta chains appeared HLA-restricted, with HLA associations seemingly driven largely by CMV exposure. In this cohort, only TCR beta chains were sequenced, and detectable features were limited by the absence of alpha or paired-chain data. Specific HLA alleles were associated with 16,951 TCR beta sequences at a false discovery rate of 0.05 in a later analysis.

About this clone itself: The antigen this receptor binds is unknown. Base qualities are not at hand, and no much larger clone is one base apart.

The V and J genes are TRBV5-1 and TRBJ2-3; the D gene is perhaps TRBD1, from 6 matching bases. This receptor was taken from a woman aged 25-40 years in good health and CMV-seronegative. The sequencing sample was made of PBMCs. The CDR3 region reads CASSLEVTGNTDTQYF. The DNA sequence is as follows: TGCGCCAGCAGCTTGGAGGTTACAGGGAACACAGATACGCAGTATTTT.